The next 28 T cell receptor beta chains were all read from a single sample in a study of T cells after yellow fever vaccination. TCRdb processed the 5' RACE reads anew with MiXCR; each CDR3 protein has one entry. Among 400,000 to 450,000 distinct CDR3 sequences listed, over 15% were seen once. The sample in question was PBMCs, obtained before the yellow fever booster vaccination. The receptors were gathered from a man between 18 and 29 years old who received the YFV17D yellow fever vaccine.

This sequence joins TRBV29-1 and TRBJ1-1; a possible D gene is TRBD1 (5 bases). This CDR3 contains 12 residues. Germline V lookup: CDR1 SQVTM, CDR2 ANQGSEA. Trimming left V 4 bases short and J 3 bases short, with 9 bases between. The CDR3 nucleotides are TGCAGCGTTGGGGGGATGTACACTGAAGCTTTCTTT. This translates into CSVGGMYTEAFF. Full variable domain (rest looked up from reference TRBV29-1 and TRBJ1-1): SAVISQKPSRDICQRGTSLTIQCQVDSQVTMMFWYRQQPGQSLTLIATANQGSEATYESGFVIDKFPISRPNLTFSTLTVSNMSPEDSSIYLCSVGGMYTEAFFGQGTRLTVV.

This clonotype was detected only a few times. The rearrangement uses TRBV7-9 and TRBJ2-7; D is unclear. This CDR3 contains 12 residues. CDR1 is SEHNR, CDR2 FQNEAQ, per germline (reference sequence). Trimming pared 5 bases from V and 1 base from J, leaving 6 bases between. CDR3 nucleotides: TGTGCCAGCAGCCGAAGGTCCTACGAGCAGTACTTC. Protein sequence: CASSRRSYEQYF.

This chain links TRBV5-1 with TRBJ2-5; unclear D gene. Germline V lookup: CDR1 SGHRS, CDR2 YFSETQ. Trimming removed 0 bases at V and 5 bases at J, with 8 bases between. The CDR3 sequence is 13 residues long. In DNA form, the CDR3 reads TGCGCCAGCAGCTTGGGCAGTTTGGAGACCCAGTACTTC. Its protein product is CASSLGSLETQYF.

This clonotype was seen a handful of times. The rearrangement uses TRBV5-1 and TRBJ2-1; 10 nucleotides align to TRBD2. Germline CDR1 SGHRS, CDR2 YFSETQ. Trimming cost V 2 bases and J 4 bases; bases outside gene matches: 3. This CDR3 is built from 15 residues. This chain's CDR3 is CASSLLAGLYNEQFF. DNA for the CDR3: TGCGCCAGCAGCTTACTAGCGGGGTTGTACAATGAGCAGTTCTTC.

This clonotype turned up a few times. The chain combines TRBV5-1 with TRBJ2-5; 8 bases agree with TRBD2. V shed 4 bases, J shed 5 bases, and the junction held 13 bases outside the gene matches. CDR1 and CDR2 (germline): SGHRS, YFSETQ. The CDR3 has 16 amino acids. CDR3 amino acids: CASSHGWRGGRETQYF. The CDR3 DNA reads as TGCGCCAGCAGCCATGGATGGCGGGGCGGGAGGGAGACCCAGTACTTC.

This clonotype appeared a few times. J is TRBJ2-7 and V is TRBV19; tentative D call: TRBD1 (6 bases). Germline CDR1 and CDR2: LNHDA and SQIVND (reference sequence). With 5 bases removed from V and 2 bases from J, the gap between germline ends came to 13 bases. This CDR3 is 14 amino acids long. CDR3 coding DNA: TGTGCCAGTAGTCCGACAGGTCCTACCTACGAGCAGTACGTC. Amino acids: CASSPTGPTYEQYV.

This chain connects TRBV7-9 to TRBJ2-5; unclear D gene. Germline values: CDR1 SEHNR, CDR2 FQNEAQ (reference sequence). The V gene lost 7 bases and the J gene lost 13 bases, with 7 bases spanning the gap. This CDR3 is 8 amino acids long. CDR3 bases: TGTGCCAGCAACCCCCCGTACTTC. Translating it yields CASNPPYF.

Written as DNA, the CDR3 is TGTGCCAGCAACCCAGGGGACAGCTCTGGAAACACCATATATTTT. As protein: CASNPGDSSGNTIYF. The V gene is TRBV6-2 or TRBV6-3, the J gene TRBJ1-3; 7 bases map to TRBD1. Germline assignment: CDR1 MNHEY and CDR2 SVGEGT. The CDR3 loop spans 15 amino acids. V gave up 7 bases and J gave up 0 bases; unmatched junction bases: 6.

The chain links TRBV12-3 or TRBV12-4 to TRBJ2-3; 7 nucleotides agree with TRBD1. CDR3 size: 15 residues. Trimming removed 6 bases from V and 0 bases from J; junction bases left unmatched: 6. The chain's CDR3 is CASSPGGTSTDTQYF. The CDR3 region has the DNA TGTGCCAGCAGCCCAGGGGGAACTAGCACAGATACGCAGTATTTT.

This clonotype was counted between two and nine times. CDR3 in DNA: TGTGCTAGTGGTTTGGCACCCCCAGAGGGGACCTACGAGCAGTACTTC. This sequence encodes CASGLAPPEGTYEQYF. The chain links TRBV12-5 to TRBJ2-7; D might be TRBD1 or TRBD2, each matching 5 bases. With 1 base removed from V and 2 bases from J, the gap between germline ends came to 15 bases. The CDR3 extends over 16 amino acids. Per the germline V gene, CDR1 is LGHNT and CDR2 is FRNRAP.

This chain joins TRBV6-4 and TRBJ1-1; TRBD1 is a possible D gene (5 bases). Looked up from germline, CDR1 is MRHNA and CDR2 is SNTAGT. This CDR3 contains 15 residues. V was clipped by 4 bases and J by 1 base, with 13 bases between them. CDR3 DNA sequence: TGTGCCAGCAGTGCGGGGGTACCCCCGAACACTGAAGCTTTCTTT. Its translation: CASSAGVPPNTEAFF.

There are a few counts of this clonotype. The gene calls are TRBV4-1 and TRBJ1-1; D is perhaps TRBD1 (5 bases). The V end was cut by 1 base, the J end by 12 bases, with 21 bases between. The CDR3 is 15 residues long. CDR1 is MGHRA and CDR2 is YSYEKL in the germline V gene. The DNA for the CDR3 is TGCGCCAGCAGCCAAGCGGGGCTTGGACTCGGTTGGTCTTTCTTT. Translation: CASSQAGLGLGWSFF.

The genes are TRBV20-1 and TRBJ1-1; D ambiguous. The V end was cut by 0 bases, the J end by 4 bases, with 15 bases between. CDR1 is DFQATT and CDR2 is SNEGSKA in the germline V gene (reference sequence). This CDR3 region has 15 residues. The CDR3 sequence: CSARDHPHLPTEAFF. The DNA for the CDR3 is TGCAGTGCTAGAGATCACCCCCACCTCCCCACTGAAGCTTTCTTT.

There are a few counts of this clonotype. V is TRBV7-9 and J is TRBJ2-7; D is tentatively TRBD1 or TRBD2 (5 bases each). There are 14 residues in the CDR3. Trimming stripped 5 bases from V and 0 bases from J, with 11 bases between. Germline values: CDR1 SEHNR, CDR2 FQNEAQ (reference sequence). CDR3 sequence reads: CASSRDGSSYEQYV. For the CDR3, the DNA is TGTGCCAGCAGCCGGGACGGAAGCTCCTACGAGCAGTACGTC.

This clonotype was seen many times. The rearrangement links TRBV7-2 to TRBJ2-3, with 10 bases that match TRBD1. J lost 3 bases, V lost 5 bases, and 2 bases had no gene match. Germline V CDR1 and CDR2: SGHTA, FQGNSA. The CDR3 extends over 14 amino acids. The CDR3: CASSQGQGTDTQYF. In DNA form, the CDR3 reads TGTGCCAGCAGCCAGGGACAGGGGACAGATACGCAGTATTTT.

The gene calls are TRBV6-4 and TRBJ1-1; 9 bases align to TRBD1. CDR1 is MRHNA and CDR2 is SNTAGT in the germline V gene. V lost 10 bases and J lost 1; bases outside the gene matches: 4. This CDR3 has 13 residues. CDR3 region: CATPGQGNTEAFF. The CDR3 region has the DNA TGTGCCACCCCGGGACAGGGGAACACTGAAGCTTTCTTT.

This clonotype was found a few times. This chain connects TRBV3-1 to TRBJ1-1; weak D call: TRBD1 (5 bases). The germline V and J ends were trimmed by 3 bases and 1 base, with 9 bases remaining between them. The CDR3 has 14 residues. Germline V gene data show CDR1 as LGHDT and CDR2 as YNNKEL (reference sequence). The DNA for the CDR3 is TGTGCCAGCAGCCAGGGGGGGTGGAACACTGAAGCTTTCTTT. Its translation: CASSQGGWNTEAFF.

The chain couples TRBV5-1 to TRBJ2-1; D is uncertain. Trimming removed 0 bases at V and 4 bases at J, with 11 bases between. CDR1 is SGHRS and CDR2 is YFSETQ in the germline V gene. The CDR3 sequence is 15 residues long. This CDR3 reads CASSLGAAVYNEQFF. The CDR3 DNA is TGCGCCAGCAGCTTGGGCGCGGCGGTTTACAATGAGCAGTTCTTC.

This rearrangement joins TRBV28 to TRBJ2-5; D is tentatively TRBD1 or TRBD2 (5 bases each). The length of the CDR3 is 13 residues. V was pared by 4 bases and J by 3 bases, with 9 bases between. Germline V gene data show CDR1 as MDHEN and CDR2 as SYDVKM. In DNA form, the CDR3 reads TGTGCCAGCAGTTGGGGACCGAAAGAGACCCAGTACTTC. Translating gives CASSWGPKETQYF.

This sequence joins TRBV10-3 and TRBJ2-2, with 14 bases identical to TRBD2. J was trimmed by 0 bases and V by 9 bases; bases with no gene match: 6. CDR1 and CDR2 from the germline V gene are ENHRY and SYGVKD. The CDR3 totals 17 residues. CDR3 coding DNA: TGTGCCATTTCGGGACTAGCGGGGGACGCGAACACCGGGGAGCTGTTTTTT. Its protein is CAISGLAGDANTGELFF.

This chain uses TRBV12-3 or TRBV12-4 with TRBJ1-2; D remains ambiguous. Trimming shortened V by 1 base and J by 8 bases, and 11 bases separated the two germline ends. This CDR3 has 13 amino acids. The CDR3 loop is CASSLGVGQGYTF. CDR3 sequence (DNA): TGTGCCAGCAGTTTAGGGGTCGGCCAGGGCTACACCTTC.

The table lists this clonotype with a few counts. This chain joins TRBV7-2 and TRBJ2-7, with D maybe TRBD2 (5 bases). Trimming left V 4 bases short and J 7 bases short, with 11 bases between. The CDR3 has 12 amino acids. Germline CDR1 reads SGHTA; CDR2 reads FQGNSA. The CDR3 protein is CASSSGPGEQYV. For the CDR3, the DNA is TGTGCCAGCAGCTCAGGACCGGGGGAGCAGTACGTC.

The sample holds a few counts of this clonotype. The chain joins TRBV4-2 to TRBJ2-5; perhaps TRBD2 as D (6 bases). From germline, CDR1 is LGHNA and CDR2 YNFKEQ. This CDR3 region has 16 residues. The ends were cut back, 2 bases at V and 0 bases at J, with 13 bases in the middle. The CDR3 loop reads CASSQRDSQYQETQYF. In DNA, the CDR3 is TGTGCCAGCAGCCAACGGGACTCCCAGTACCAAGAGACCCAGTACTTC.

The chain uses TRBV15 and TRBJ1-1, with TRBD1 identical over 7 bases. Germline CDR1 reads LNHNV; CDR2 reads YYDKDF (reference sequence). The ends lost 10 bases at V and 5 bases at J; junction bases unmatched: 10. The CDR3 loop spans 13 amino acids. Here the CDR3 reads CARGETGRTEAFF. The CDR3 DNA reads TGTGCCAGGGGGGAGACAGGGAGGACTGAAGCTTTCTTT.

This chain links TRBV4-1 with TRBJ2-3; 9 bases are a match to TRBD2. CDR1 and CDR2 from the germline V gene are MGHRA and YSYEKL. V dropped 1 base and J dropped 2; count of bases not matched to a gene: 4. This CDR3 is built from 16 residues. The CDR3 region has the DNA TGCGCCAGCAGCCAAGCGAGACTAGCGGTCACAGATACGCAGTATTTT. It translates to CASSQARLAVTDTQYF.

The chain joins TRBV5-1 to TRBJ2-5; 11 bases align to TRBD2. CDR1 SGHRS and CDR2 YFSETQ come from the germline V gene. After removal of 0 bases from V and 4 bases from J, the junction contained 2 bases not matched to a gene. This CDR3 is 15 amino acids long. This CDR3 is CASSLAGTSGETQYF. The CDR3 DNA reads TGCGCCAGCAGCTTGGCCGGGACTAGCGGAGAGACCCAGTACTTC.

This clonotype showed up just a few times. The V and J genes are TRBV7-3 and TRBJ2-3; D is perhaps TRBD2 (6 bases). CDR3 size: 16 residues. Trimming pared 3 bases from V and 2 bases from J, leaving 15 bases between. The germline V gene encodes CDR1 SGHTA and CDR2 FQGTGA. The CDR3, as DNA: TGTGCCAGCAGCTTTGCCGGGACGGGAGACACAGATACGCAGTATTTT. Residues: CASSFAGTGDTDTQYF.

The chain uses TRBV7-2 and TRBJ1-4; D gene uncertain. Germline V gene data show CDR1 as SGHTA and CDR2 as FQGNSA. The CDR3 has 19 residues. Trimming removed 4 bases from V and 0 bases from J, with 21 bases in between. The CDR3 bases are TGTGCCAGCAGCTCCGAGCCTTACAAATGGCGGGCAACTAATGAAAAACTGTTTTTT. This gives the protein CASSSEPYKWRATNEKLFF.